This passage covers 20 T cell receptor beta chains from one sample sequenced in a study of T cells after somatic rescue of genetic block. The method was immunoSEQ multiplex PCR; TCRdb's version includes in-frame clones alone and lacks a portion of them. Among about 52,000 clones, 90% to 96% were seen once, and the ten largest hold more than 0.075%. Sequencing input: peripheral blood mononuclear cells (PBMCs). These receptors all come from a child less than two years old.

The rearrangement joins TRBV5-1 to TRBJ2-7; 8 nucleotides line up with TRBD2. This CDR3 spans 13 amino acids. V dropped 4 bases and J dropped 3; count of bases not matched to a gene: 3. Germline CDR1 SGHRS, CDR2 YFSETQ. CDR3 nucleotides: TGCGCCAGCAGCCGGGAGGGAAGCTACGAGCAGTACTTC. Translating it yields CASSREGSYEQYF.

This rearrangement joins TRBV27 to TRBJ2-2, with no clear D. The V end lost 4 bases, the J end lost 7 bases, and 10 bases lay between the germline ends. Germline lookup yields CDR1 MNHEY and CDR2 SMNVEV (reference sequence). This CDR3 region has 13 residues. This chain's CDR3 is CASSSLGIGELFF. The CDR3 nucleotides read TGTGCCAGCAGTTCTCTAGGAATCGGGGAGCTGTTTTTT.

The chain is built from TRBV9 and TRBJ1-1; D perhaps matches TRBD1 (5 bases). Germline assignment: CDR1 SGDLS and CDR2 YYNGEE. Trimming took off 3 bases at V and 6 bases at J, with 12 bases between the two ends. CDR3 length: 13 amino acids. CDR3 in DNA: TGTGCCAGCAGCGACTCTGGGGGGGCTGAAGCTTTCTTT. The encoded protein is CASSDSGGAEAFF.

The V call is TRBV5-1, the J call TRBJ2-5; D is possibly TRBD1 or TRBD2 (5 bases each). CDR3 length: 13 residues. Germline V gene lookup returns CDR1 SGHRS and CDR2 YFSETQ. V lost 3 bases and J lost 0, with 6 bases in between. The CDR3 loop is CASSSGHQETQYF. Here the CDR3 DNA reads TGCGCCAGCAGCTCGGGACACCAAGAGACCCAGTACTTC.

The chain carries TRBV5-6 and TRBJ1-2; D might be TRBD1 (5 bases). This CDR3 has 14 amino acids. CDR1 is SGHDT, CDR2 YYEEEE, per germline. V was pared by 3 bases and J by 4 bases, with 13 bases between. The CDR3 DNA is TGTGCCAGCAGCTCCGATGACAGAATCTATGGCTACACCTTC. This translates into CASSSDDRIYGYTF.

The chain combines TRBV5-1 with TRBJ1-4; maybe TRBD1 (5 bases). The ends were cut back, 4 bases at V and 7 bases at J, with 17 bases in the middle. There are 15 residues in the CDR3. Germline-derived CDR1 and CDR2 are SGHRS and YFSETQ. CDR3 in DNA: TGCGCCAGCAGCCGAACTGCCAGGGAAATTGAAAAACTGTTTTTT. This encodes CASSRTAREIEKLFF.

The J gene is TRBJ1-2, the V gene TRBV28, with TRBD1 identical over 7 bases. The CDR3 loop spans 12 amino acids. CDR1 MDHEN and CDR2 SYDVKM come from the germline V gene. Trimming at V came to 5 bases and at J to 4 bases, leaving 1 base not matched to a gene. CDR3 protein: CASSRTGYGYTF. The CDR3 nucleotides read TGTGCCAGCAGTCGGACAGGCTATGGCTACACCTTC.

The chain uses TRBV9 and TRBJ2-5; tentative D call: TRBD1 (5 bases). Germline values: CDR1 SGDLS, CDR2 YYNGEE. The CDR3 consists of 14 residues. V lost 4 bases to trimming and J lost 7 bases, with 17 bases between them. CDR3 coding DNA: TGTGCCAGCAGCCCTCGATCAGGGCAGGGGACCCAGTACTTC. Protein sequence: CASSPRSGQGTQYF.

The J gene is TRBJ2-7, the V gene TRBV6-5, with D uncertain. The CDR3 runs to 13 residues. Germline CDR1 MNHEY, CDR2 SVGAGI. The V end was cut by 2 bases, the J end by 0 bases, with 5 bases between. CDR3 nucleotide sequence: TGTGCCAGCAGTTACAGCAGCTCCTACGAGCAGTACTTC. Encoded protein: CASSYSSSYEQYF.

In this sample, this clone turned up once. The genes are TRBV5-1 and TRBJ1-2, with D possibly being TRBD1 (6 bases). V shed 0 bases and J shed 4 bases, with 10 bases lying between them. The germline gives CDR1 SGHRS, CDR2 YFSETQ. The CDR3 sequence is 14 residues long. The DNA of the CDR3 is TGCGCCAGCAGCTTGGAAGGGGGGATCTATGGCTACACCTTC. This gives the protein CASSLEGGIYGYTF.

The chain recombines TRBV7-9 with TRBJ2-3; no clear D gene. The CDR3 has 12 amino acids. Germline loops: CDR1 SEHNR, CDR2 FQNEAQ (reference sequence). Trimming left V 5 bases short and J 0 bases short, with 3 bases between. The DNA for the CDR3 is TGTGCCAGCAGCACTAGCACAGATACGCAGTATTTT. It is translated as CASSTSTDTQYF.

The CDR3 loop reads CASSFGYGYTF. In DNA form, the CDR3 reads TGTGCCAGCAGTTTCGGATATGGCTACACCTTC. The chain is built from TRBV28 and TRBJ1-2; D not resolved. This CDR3 is 11 amino acids long. The V gene lost 3 bases and the J gene lost 5 bases, with 4 bases spanning the gap. Germline V gene data show CDR1 as MDHEN and CDR2 as SYDVKM.

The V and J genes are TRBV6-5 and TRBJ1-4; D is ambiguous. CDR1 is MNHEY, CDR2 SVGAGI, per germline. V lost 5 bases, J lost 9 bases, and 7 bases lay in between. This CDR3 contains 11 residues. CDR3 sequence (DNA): TGTGCCAGCAGTGCCGACCAAAAACTGTTTTTT. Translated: CASSADQKLFF.

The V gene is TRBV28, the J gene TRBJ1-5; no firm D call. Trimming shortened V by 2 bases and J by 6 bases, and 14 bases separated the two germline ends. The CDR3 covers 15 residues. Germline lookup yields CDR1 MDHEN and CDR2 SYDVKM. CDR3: CASSLAAGWSQPQHF. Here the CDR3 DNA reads TGTGCCAGCAGTTTAGCGGCGGGATGGAGTCAGCCCCAGCATTTT. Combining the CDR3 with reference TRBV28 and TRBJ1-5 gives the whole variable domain DVKVTQSSRYLVKRTGEKVFLECVQDMDHENMFWYRQDPGLGLRLIYFSYDVKMKEKGDIPEGYSVSREKKERFSLILESASTNQTSMYLCASSLAAGWSQPQHFGDGTRLSIL.

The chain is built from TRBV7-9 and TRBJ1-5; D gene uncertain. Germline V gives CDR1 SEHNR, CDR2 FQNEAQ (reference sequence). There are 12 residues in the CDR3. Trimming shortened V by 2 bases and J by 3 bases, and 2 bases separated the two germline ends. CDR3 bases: TGTGCCAGCAGCTTACACAATCAGCCCCAGCATTTT. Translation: CASSLHNQPQHF.

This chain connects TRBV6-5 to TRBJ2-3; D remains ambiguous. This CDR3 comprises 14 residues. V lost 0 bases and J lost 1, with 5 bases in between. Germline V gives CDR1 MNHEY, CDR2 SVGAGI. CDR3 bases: TGTGCCAGCAGTTACTCGCCGGGCACAGATACGCAGTATTTT. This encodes CASSYSPGTDTQYF.

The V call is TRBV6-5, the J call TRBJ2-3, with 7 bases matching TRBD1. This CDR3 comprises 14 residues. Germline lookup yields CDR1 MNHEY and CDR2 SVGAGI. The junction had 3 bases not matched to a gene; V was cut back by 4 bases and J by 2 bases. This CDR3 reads CASSLTGHTDTQYF. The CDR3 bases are TGTGCCAGCAGTTTGACAGGGCACACAGATACGCAGTATTTT.

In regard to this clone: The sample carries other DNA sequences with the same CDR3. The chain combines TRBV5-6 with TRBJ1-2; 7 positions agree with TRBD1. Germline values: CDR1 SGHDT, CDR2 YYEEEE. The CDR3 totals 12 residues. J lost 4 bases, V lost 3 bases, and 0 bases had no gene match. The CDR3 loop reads CASSSGGYGYTF. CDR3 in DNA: TGTGCCAGCAGCTCAGGGGGCTATGGCTACACCTTC.

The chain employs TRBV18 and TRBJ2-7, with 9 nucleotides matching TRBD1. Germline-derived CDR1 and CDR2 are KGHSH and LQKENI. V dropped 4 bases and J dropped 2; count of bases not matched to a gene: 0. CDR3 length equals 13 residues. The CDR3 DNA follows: TGTGCCAGCTCACGACAGGGGGCCTACGAGCAGTACTTC. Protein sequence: CASSRQGAYEQYF.

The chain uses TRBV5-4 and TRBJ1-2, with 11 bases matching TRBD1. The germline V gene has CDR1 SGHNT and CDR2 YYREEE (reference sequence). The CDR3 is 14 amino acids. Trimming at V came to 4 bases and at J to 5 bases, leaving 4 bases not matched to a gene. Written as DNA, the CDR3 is TGTGCCAGCAGCCTCGGACAGGGGGCGTATGGCTACACCTTC. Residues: CASSLGQGAYGYTF.